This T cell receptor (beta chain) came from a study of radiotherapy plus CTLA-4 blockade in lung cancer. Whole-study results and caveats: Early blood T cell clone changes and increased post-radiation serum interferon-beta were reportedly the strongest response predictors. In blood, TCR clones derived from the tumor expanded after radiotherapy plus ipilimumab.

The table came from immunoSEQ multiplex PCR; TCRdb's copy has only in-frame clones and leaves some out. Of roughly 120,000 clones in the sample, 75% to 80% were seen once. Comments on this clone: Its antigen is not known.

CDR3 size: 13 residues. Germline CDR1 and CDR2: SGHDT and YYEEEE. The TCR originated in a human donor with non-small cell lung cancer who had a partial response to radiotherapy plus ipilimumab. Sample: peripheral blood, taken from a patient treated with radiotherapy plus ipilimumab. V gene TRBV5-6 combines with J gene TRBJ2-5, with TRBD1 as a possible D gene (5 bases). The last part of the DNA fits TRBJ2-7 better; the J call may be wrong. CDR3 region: CASSLAQGYEQYF. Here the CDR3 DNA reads TGTGCCAGCAGCTTGGCCCAGGGTTACGAGCAGTACTTC.